The rows below give T cell receptor beta chains drawn from one sample of a study of control samples from healthy donors and cancer patients. Profiling relied on immunoSEQ multiplex PCR, and the TCRdb table lists in-frame clones only, not all of them. The sample includes fewer than 120,000 clones, over 75% of them seen just once. Sequenced material: PBMCs. All receptors derive from a woman aged 55-70 years with lung cancer. CDR3s include the opening cysteine and the closing phenylalanine or tryptophan. Each record gives: J gene, V gene, clone size, D gene, CDR3 DNA, CDR3 protein. A D gene is named only where the DNA matches it firmly. The size field is filled for only some rows; it gives once, few, many or a size class.

TRBJ2-5 TRBV11-3 NA NA TGTGCCAGCAGCTTAACACAGTCCGACCAGACCCAGTACTTC CASSLTQSDQTQYF
TRBJ2-2 TRBV18 once TRBD1 TGTGCCAGCTCACTAAATTGGCGACAGGGAACCGGGGAGCTGTTTTTT CASSLNWRQGTGELFF
TRBJ1-2 TRBV11-3 NA NA TGTGCCAGCAGCCCTACAGGGATCCTTAACTATGGCTACACCTTC CASSPTGILNYGYTF
TRBJ1-5 TRBV6-2/TRBV6-3 NA NA TGTGCCAGCAGTAACGCAGGTCACAACCCCCAGCATTTT CASSNAGHNPQHF
TRBJ1-1 TRBV5-5 NA TRBD1 TGTGCCAGCAGCTTAACAGGGGACGCTGAAGCTTTCTTT CASSLTGDAEAFF
TRBJ2-1 TRBV11-3 NA NA TGTGCCAGCGCCAGCCCCGGCGATGAGCAGTTCTTC CASASPGDEQFF
TRBJ1-2 TRBV27 once TRBD1 TGTGCCAGCAGTTGGGAACAGGGGGTGTTGGCTGGCTACACCTTC CASSWEQGVLAGYTF
TRBJ2-1 TRBV5-1 NA NA TGCGCCAGCAACCGGGCAGGAACCTACAATGAGCAGTTCTTC CASNRAGTYNEQFF
TRBJ1-6 TRBV5-1 NA NA TGCGCCAGCAGCTTGGTAGTTGGGTATCGCGGACCCCTCCACTTT CASSLVVGYRGPLHF
TRBJ2-7 TRBV11-3 few TRBD2 TGTGCCAGCAGCGCTCTAGCGGGCTCCTACGAGCAGTACTTC CASSALAGSYEQYF
TRBJ2-7 TRBV16 NA NA TGTGCCAGCAGCCCCGGCACAGGACACTACGAGCAGTACTTC CASSPGTGHYEQYF
TRBJ1-6 TRBV25-1 NA NA TGTGCCAGTAGACGGTCCTCGGCTTCACCCCTCCACTTT CASRRSSASPLHF
TRBJ2-5 TRBV10-3 NA TRBD2 TGTGCCATCAGTGAGTCAGCGGGAGAGGGGGAGACCCAGTACTTC CAISESAGEGETQYF
TRBJ2-1 TRBV6-5 NA TRBD1 TGTGCCAGCACCGAGAGCCCGGGACAGTACAATGAGCAGTTCTTC CASTESPGQYNEQFF
TRBJ2-2 TRBV6-5 NA NA TGTGCCAGCAGTTACGAGAAAAGACTAGACACCGGGGAGCTGTTTTTT CASSYEKRLDTGELFF
TRBJ1-1 TRBV25-1 NA TRBD1 TGTGCCAGCAGTTCTACAGGGGGCACTGAAGCTTTCTTT CASSSTGGTEAFF
TRBJ2-5 TRBV5-5 NA TRBD1 TGTGCCAGCAGCCGGGGACAGGGGATGGGAGAGACCCAGTACTTC CASSRGQGMGETQYF
TRBJ1-1 TRBV7-3 NA NA TGTGCCAGCAGCCTTACATTGAACACTGAAGCTTTCTTT CASSLTLNTEAFF
TRBJ2-5 TRBV4-1 NA TRBD1 TGCGCCAGCAGCCGCGGGGACAGGTACCAAGAGACCCAGTACTTC CASSRGDRYQETQYF
TRBJ2-7 TRBV11-3 few NA TGTGCCAGCAGCTTAGGAGGGGGGGGCTACGAGCAGTACTTC CASSLGGGGYEQYF
TRBJ1-2 TRBV5-1 NA TRBD1 TGCGCCAGCAGCTCTGTGGAGGGGGCAGATGGCTACACCTTC CASSSVEGADGYTF
TRBJ1-1 TRBV9 NA TRBD1 TGTGCCAGCAGCGTAACGGACAGGGGGACCACTGAAGCTTTCTTT CASSVTDRGTTEAFF
TRBJ2-1 TRBV5-5 NA NA TGTGCCAGCAGCTCCCCGGGGAGCACGGATTACAATGAGCAGTTCTTC CASSSPGSTDYNEQFF
TRBJ2-7 TRBV5-8 NA NA TGTGCCAGCAGCTTCTCCTACGAGCAGTACTTC CASSFSYEQYF
TRBJ1-3 TRBV11-2 NA TRBD1 TGTGCCAGCAGCACGACCGGGACAGGAGACCTCTCTGGAAACACCATATATTTT CASSTTGTGDLSGNTIYF
TRBJ1-1 TRBV12-3/TRBV12-4 NA TRBD1 TGTGCCAGCAGGGGGACAGGAGGAGGGGTTTCGTTCTTT CASRGTGGGVSFF
TRBJ1-5 TRBV7-8 NA TRBD1 TGTGCCAGCAGCGGGGGACAGGGACGAGGGTCCAATCAGCCCCAGCATTTT CASSGGQGRGSNQPQHF
TRBJ2-2 TRBV4-2 NA NA TGTGCCAGCCAGGGAGGCGGGGCCGGGGAGCTGTTTTTT CASQGGGAGELFF
TRBJ2-1 TRBV4-2 NA TRBD2 TGTGCCAGCAGCCAAGGACGGGTAGCGGGAGGGCCCGGGGTTTACAATGAGCAGTTCTTC CASSQGRVAGGPGVYNEQFF
TRBJ2-3 TRBV7-2 NA TRBD1 TGTGCCAGCAGCGTCACAGGGGCCATTAGCACAGATACGCAGTATTTT CASSVTGAISTDTQYF
TRBJ1-4 TRBV7-9 NA NA TGTGCCAGCAGCTTAGGCTCCCAGGCCGAAACCTTT CASSLGSQAETF
TRBJ1-2 TRBV6-2/TRBV6-3 NA NA TGTGCCAGCAGTTACGCAGTCGGAGGGGACTATGGCTACACCTTC CASSYAVGGDYGYTF
TRBJ1-6 TRBV30 NA TRBD1 TGTGCCTGGACCCGGGACAGCCTCTATAATTCACCCCTCCACTTT CAWTRDSLYNSPLHF
TRBJ1-4 TRBV2 NA TRBD1 TGTGCCAGCACCCTGACAGGGTGGGGTGAAAAACTGTTTTTT CASTLTGWGEKLFF
TRBJ2-5 TRBV29-1 NA NA TGCAGCGTCCTAAGCCCAGACCAACAAGAGACCCAGTACTTC CSVLSPDQQETQYF
TRBJ1-2 TRBV6-6 NA NA TGTGCCAGCAGTTACTCGGAGGGGTTGGAAGGCTACACCTTC CASSYSEGLEGYTF
TRBJ1-1 TRBV5-1 NA TRBD1 TGCGCCAGCAGCGGGATAGGGACAGGAGGCACTGAAGCTTTCTTT CASSGIGTGGTEAFF
TRBJ1-2 TRBV5-1 NA TRBD1 TGCGCCAGCAAAATAGACAGGGGGAGGAACTATGGCTACACCTTC CASKIDRGRNYGYTF
TRBJ2-1 TRBV1 NA NA TGCACCAGCAGCCAATTTTGTTGGGGGGACCCCTACAATGAGCAGTTCTTC CTSSQFCWGDPYNEQFF
TRBJ2-2 TRBV21-1 NA NA TGTGCCAGCAGCATTAGGGACGGCGAACCCACCGGGGAGCTGTTTTTT CASSIRDGEPTGELFF